These 10 T cell receptor beta chains came from one sample sequenced in a study of CD8+ T cells in alopecia areata. Specified treatment: oral pan-JAK inhibitor, 5-10 mg twice daily. The sequencing template was cDNA reverse transcribed from extracted RNA. Profiled with immunoSEQ multiplex PCR; TCRdb holds only in-frame clones, not every one. The sample shows 110,000 to 150,000 clones, around half of them seen only once. Sequencing used CD8+ T cells sorted from blood, obtained at week 4, from a patient treated with tofacitinib. These receptors all come from a human donor with alopecia areata.

The V and J genes are TRBV7-8 and TRBJ2-3, with TRBD2 as a possible D gene (5 bases). V gave up 1 base and J gave up 5 bases, with 13 bases separating them. The CDR3 consists of 15 residues. Germline CDR1 reads SGHVS; CDR2 reads FQNEAQ. CDR3 protein: CASSLVRPAGDTQYF. The CDR3 nucleotides read TGTGCCAGCAGCTTAGTGCGCCCCGCGGGAGATACGCAGTATTTT. The variable domain in full, completed from reference TRBV7-8 and TRBJ2-3, reads GAGVSQSPRYKVAKRGQDVALRCDPISGHVSLFWYQQALGQGPEFLTYFQNEAQLDKSGLPSDRFFAERPEGSVSTLKIQRTQQEDSAVYLCASSLVRPAGDTQYFGPGTRLTVL.

In DNA, the CDR3 is TGTGCCAGCAGCTTAGGACTAGCGGTCACAGATACGCAGTATTTT. It encodes CASSLGLAVTDTQYF. The chain employs TRBV13 and TRBJ2-3, with 8 bases aligning to TRBD2. This CDR3 comprises 15 residues. Germline trimming cut 0 bases from V and 2 bases from J; bases unmatched to any gene: 1. CDR1 is PRHDT, CDR2 FYEKMQ, per germline (reference sequence).

The V call is TRBV27, the J call TRBJ2-4, with 13 positions matching TRBD2. This CDR3 region has 16 residues. Per germline, CDR1 MNHEY and CDR2 SMNVEV (reference sequence). V was clipped by 2 bases and J by 4 bases; unmatched bases: 2. The CDR3 DNA is TGTGCCAGCAGTTTAGTACTAGCGGGGGGGAAAAACATTCAGTACTTC. Its protein is CASSLVLAGGKNIQYF.

This clone was observed a handful of times. The rearrangement joins TRBV5-1 to TRBJ1-1; 7 nucleotides match TRBD1. Germline V gene data show CDR1 as SGHRS and CDR2 as YFSETQ. This CDR3 is 15 amino acids long. After removal of 5 bases from V and 3 bases from J, the junction contained 10 bases not matched to a gene. Here the CDR3 reads CASSRDREGDTEAFF. DNA of the CDR3: TGCGCCAGCAGTCGCGACAGGGAAGGCGACACTGAAGCTTTCTTT.

The rearrangement links TRBV29-1 to TRBJ2-1, with 9 bases matching TRBD2. Germline trimming cut 7 bases from V and 4 bases from J; bases unmatched to any gene: 11. Germline V gene data show CDR1 as SQVTM and CDR2 as ANQGSEA. This CDR3 is 15 amino acids long. This CDR3 is CSGGRAGGNYNEQFF. The CDR3 bases are TGCAGCGGTGGGAGAGCGGGGGGCAATTACAATGAGCAGTTCTTC.

This clone was recorded a few times. The chain employs TRBV27 and TRBJ2-2, with D hard to call. This CDR3 spans 14 amino acids. Trimming cost V 0 bases and J 3 bases, with 5 bases left between them. Germline values: CDR1 MNHEY, CDR2 SMNVEV (reference sequence). The CDR3 loop is CASSLSLDTGELFF. The CDR3 bases are TGTGCCAGCAGTTTATCTCTCGACACCGGGGAGCTGTTTTTT.

For the CDR3, the DNA is TGTGCCAGCAGTTCTTCTGACTCCGGTGCTGCGGAGACCCAGTACTTC. Translating it yields CASSSSDSGAAETQYF. V gene TRBV6-5 combines with J gene TRBJ2-5; D gene uncertain. CDR1 is MNHEY and CDR2 is SVGAGI in the germline V gene. This CDR3 has 16 residues. V was clipped by 4 bases and J by 5 bases, with 20 bases between them.

The V and J genes are TRBV28 and TRBJ2-7; TRBD1 is a possible D gene (5 bases). Trimming left V 4 bases short and J 4 bases short, with 8 bases between. Germline V gene sequence: CDR1 MDHEN, CDR2 SYDVKM. This CDR3 has 12 residues. As DNA, the CDR3 is TGTGCCAGCAGTTCGCCAGGGTACGAGCAGTACTTC. It codes for CASSSPGYEQYF.

This clone was counted a few times. The J gene is TRBJ1-2, the V gene TRBV5-1, with D uncertain. This CDR3 spans 13 amino acids. Trimming took 4 bases from V and 8 from J, leaving 15 bases between them. Germline V gene sequence: CDR1 SGHRS, CDR2 YFSETQ. In DNA, the CDR3 is TGCGCCAGCAGCCAAAGGGAGCCCTTGGGCTACACCTTC. This codes for CASSQREPLGYTF.

The chain joins TRBV7-9 to TRBJ1-2, with D possibly matching TRBD1 (5 bases). This CDR3 contains 15 residues. The V end was cut by 2 bases, the J end by 3 bases, with 13 bases between. CDR1 is SEHNR, CDR2 FQNEAQ, per germline (reference sequence). DNA for the CDR3: TGTGCCAGCAGCTTATTGGGGCAGGATTACTATGGCTACACCTTC. It encodes CASSLLGQDYYGYTF.